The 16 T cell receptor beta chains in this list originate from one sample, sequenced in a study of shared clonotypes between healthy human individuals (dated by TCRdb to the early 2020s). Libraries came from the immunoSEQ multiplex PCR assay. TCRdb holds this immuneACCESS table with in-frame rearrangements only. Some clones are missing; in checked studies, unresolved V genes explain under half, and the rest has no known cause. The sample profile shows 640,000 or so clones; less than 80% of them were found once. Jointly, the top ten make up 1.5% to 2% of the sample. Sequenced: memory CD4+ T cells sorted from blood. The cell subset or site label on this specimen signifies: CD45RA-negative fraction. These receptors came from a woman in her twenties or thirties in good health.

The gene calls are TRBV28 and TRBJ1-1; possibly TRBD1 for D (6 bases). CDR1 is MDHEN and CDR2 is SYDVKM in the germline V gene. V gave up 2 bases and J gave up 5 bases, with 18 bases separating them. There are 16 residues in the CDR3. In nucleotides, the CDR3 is TGTGCCAGCAGTTTACCAGGGGAGAGAAGAAGAACTGAAGCTTTCTTT. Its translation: CASSLPGERRRTEAFF.

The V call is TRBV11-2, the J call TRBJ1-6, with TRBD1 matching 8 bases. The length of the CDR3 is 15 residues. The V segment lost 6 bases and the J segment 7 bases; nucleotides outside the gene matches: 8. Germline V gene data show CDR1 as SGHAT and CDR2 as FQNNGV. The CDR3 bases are TGTGCCAGCAGACGGACAGGGACGGAAAATTCACCCCTCCACTTT. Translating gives CASRRTGTENSPLHF.

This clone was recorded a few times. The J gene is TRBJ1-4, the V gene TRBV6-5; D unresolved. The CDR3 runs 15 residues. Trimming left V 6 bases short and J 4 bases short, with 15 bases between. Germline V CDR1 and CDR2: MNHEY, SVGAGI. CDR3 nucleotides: TGTGCCAGCAGCTTAAGCTGGCAGAGTAATGAAAAACTGTTTTTT. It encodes CASSLSWQSNEKLFF.

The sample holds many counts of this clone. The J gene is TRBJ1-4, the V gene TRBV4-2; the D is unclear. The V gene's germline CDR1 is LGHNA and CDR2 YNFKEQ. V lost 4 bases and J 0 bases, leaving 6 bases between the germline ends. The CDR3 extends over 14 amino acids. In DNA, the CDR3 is TGTGCCAGCAGCCTTCTAGCAACTAATGAAAAACTGTTTTTT. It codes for CASSLLATNEKLFF.

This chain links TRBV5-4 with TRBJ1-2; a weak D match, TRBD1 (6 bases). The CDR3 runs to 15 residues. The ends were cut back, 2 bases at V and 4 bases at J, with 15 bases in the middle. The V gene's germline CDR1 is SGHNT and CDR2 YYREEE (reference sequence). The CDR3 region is CASSFPGDNIYGYTF. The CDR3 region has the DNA TGTGCCAGCAGCTTCCCAGGGGATAACATCTATGGCTACACCTTC. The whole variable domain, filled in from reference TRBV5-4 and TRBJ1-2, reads ETGVTQSPTHLIKTRGQQVTLRCSSQSGHNTVSWYQQALGQGPQFIFQYYREEENGRGNFPPRFSGLQFPNYSSELNVNALELDDSALYLCASSFPGDNIYGYTFGSGTRLTVV.

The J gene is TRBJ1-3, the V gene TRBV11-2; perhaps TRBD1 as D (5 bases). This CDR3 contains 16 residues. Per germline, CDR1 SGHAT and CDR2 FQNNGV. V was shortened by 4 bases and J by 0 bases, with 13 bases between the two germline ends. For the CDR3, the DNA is TGTGCCAGCAGCTCCTGGCGGGGGATCTCTGGAAACACCATATATTTT. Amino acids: CASSSWRGISGNTIYF.

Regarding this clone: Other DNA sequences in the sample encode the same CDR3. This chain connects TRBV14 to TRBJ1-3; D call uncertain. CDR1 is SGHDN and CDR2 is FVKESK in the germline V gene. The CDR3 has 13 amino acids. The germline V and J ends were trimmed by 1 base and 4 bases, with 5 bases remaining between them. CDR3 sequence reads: CASSQVRGNTIYF. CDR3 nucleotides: TGTGCCAGCAGCCAAGTTAGAGGAAACACCATATATTTT. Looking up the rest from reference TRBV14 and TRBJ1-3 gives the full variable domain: EAGVTQFPSHSVIEKGQTVTLRCDPISGHDNLYWYRRVMGKEIKFLLHFVKESKQDESGMPNNRFLAERTGGTYSTLKVQPAELEDSGVYFCASSQVRGNTIYFGEGSWLTVV.

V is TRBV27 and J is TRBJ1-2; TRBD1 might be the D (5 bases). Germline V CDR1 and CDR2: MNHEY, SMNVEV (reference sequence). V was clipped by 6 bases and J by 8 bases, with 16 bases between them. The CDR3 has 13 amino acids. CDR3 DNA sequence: TGTGCCAGCAGCCCCCTTAGTCGGGGGGGCTACACCTTC. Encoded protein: CASSPLSRGGYTF.

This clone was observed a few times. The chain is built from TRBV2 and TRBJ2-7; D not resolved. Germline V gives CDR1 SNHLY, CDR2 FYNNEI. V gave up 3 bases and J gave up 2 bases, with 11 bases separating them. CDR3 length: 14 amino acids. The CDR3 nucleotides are TGTGCCAGCAGTGATGGCAAGAACCCCTACGAGCAGTACTTC. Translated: CASSDGKNPYEQYF.

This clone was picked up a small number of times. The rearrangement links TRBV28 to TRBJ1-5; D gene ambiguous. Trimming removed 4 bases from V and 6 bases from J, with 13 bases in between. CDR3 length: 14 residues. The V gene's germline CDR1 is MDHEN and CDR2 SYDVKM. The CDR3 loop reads CASSSDVSTQPQHF. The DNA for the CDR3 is TGTGCCAGCAGTTCGGACGTATCGACTCAGCCCCAGCATTTT.

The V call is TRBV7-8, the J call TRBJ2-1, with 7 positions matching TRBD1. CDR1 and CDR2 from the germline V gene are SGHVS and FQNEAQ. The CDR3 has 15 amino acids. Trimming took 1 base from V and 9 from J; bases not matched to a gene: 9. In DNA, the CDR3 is TGTGCCAGCAGCTTAGGAAATACAGGGGAAAGTGAGCAGTTCTTC. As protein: CASSLGNTGESEQFF.

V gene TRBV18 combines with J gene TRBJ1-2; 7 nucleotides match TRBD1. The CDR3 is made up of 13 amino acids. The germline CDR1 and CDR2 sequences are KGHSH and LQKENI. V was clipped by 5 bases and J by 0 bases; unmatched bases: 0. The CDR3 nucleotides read TGTGCCAGCTCAGGGACAGCTAACTATGGCTACACCTTC. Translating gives CASSGTANYGYTF.

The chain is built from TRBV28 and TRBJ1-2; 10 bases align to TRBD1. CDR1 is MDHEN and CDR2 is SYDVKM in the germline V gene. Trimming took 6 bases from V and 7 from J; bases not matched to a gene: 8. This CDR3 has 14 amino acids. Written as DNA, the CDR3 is TGTGCCAGCAGGACAGGGGGCGCGTTAGTTGGCTACACCTTC. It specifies CASRTGGALVGYTF.

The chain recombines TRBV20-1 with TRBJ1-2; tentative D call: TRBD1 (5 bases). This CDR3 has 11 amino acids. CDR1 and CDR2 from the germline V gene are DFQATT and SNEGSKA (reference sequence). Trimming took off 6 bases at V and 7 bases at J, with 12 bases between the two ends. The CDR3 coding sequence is TGCAGTGCCGAAAAACAGGTTGGCTACACCTTC. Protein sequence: CSAEKQVGYTF.

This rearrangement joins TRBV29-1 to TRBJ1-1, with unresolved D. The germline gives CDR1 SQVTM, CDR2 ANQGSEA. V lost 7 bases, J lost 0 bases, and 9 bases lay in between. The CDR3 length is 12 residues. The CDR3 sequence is CSARIMNTEAFF. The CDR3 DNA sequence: TGCAGCGCGAGGATTATGAACACTGAAGCTTTCTTT.

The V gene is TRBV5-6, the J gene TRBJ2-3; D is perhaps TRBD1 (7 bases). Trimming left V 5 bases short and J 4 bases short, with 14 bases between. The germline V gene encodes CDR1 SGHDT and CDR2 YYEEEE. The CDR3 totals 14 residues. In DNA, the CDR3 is TGTGCCAGCAGGCGGGACAGAATGGCAGATACGCAGTATTTT. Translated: CASRRDRMADTQYF.